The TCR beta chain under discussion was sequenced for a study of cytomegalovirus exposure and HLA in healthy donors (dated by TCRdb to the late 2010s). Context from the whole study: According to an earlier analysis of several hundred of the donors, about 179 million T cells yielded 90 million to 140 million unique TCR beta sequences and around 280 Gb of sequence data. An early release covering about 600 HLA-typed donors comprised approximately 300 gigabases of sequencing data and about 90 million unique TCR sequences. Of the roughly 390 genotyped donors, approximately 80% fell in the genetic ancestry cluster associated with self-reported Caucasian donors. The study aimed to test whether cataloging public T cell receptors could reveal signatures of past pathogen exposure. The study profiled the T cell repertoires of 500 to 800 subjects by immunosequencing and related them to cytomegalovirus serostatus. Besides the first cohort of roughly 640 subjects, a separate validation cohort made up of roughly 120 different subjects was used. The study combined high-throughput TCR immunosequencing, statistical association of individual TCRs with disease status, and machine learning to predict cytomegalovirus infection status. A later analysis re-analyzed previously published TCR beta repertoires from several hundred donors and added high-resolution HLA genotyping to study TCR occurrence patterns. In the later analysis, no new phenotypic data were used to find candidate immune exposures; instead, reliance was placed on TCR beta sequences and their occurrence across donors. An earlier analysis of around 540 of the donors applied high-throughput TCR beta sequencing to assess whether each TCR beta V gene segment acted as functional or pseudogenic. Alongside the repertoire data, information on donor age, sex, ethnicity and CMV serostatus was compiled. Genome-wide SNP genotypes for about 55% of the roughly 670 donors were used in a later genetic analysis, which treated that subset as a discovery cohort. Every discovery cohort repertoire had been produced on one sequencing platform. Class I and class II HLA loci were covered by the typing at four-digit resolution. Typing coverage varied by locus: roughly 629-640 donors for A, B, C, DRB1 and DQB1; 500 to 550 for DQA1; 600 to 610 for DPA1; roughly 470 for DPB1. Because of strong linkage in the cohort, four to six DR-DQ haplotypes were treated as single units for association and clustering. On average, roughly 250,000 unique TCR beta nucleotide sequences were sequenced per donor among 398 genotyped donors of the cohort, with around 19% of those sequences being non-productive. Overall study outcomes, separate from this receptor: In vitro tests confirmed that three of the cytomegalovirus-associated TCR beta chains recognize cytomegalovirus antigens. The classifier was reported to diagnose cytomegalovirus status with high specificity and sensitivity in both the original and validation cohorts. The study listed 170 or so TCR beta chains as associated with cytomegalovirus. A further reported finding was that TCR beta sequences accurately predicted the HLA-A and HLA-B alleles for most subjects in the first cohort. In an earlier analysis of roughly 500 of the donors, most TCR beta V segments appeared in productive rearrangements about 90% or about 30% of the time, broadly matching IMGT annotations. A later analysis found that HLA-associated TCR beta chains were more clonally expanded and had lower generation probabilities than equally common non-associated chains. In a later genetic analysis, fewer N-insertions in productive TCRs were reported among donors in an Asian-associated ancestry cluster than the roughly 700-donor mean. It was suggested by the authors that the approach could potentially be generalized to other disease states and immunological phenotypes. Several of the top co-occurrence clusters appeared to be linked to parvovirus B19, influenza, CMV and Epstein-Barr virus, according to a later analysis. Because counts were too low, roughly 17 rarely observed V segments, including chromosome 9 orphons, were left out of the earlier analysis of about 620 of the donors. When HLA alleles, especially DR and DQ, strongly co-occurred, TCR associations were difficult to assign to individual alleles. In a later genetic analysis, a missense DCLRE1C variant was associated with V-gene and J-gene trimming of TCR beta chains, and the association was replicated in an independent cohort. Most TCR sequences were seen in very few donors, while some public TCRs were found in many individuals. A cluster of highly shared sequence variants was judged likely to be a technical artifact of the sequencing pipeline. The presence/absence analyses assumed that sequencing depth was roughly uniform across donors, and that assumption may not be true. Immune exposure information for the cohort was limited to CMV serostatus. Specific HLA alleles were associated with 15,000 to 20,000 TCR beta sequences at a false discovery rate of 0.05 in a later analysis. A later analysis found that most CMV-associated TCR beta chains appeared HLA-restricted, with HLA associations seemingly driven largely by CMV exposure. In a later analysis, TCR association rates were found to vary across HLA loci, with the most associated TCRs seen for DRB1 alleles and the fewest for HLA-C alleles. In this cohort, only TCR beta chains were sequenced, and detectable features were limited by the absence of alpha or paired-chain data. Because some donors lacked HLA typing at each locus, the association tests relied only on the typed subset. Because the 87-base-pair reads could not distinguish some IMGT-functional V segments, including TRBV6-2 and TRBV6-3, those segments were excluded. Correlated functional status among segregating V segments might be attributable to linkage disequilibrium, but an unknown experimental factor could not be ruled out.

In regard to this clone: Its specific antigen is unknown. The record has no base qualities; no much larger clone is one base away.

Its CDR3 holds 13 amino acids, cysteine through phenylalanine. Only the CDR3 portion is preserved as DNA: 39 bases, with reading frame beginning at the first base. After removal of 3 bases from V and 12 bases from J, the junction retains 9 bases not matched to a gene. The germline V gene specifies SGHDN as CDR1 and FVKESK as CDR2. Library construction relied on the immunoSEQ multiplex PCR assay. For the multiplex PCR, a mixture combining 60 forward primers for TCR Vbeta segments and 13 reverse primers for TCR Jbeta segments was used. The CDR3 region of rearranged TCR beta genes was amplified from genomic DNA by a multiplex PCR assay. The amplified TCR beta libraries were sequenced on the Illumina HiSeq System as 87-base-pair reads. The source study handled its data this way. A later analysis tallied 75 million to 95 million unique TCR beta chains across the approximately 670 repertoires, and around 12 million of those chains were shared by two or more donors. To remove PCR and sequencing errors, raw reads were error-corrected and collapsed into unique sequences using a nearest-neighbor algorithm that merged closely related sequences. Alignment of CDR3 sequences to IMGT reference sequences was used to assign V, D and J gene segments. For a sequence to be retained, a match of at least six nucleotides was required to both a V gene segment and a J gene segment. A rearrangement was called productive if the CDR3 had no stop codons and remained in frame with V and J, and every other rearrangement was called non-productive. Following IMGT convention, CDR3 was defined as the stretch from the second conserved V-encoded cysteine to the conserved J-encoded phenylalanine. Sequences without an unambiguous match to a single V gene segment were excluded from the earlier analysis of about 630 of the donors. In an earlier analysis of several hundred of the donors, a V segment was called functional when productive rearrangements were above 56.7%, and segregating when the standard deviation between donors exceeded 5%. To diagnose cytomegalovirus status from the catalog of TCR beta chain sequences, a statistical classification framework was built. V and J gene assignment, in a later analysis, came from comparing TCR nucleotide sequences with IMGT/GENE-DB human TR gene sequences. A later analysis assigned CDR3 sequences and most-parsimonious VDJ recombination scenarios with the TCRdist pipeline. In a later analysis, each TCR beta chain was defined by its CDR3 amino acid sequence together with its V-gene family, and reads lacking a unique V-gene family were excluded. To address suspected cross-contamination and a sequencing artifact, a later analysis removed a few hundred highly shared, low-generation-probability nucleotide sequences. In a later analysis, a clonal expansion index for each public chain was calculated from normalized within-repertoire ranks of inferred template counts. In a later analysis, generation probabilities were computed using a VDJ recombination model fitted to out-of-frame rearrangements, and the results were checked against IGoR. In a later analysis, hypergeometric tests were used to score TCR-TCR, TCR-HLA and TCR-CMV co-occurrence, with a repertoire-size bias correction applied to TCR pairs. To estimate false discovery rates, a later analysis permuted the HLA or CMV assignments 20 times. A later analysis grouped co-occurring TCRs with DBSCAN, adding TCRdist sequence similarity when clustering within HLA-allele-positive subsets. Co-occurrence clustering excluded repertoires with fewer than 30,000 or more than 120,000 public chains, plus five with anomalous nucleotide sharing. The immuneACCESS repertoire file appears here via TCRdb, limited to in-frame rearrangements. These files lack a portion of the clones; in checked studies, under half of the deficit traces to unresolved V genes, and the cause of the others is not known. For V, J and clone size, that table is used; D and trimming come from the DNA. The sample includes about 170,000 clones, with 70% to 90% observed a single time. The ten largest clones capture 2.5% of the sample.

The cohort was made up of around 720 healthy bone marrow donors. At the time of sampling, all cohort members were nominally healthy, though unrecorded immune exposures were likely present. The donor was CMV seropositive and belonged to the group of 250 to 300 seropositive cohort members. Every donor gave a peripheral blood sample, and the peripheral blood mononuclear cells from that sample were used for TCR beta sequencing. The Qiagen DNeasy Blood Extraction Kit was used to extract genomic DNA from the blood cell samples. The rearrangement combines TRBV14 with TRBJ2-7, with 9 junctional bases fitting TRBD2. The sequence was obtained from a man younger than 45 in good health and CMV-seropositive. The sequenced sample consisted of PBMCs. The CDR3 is CASSQGVLAGMYF. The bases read TGTGCCAGCAGCCAGGGAGTTCTAGCGGGAATGTACTTC.